The 18 T cell receptor beta chains below come from one sample, sequenced in a study of T cell repertoires and leukemia-associated antigens. The antigens for these receptors are not known. TCRdb re-called the 5' RACE reads with MiXCR, one entry per CDR3 protein. The table has about 11,000 distinct CDR3 sequences, 40% to 45% seen once; the top ten hold around a quarter. Sequencing input: CD3+ T cells sorted from blood and cultured. The receptors come from a female donor in good health.

This clonotype occurred a few times. The J gene is TRBJ2-1, the V gene TRBV11-2, with D perhaps TRBD1 (5 bases). Trimming took off 1 base at V and 3 bases at J, with 16 bases between the two ends. Germline values: CDR1 SGHAT, CDR2 FQNNGV. The CDR3 totals 17 residues. In DNA, the CDR3 is TGTGCCAGCAGCTTAGTAAGACAGTCCCCTGGCTACAATGAGCAGTTCTTC. It is translated as CASSLVRQSPGYNEQFF.

Sample share makes this clonotype medium-sized. This chain joins TRBV29-1 and TRBJ2-3, with D hard to call. V was pared by 4 bases and J by 0 bases, with 8 bases between. The CDR3 has 13 amino acids. Germline V lookup: CDR1 SQVTM, CDR2 ANQGSEA. CDR3 amino acids: CSVVFSSTDTQYF. The CDR3 region has the DNA TGCAGCGTTGTGTTCTCTAGCACAGATACGCAGTATTTT.

The chain employs TRBV12-3 or TRBV12-4 and TRBJ2-5; D may be TRBD1 or TRBD2 (5 bases each). This CDR3 has 16 amino acids. With 7 bases removed from V and 4 bases from J, the gap between germline ends came to 22 bases. CDR3 sequence reads: CASTMGERKIAETQYF. For the CDR3, the DNA is TGTGCCAGCACCATGGGGGAGAGGAAGATTGCAGAGACCCAGTACTTC.

By share, this clonotype counts as medium-sized. V is TRBV15 and J is TRBJ2-2; 7 bases align to TRBD1. The CDR3 is 15 amino acids. V lost 8 bases and J lost 1; bases outside the gene matches: 7. Germline CDR1 reads LNHNV; CDR2 reads YYDKDF (reference sequence). CDR3 in DNA: TGTGCCACCCGGAGGACAGGCGGGAACACCGGGGAGCTGTTTTTT. Translation gives CATRRTGGNTGELFF.

V usage is TRBV10-3 and J usage is TRBJ2-1; 7 nucleotides agree with TRBD2. The CDR3 contains 11 residues. The germline gives CDR1 ENHRY, CDR2 SYGVKD. V trimming: 7 bases; J trimming: 6 bases; junction bases outside the gene matches: 0. The CDR3 bases are TGTGCCATCAAGCGGGGCAATGAGCAGTTCTTC. The encoded protein is CAIKRGNEQFF.

This clonotype appeared a few times. V is TRBV24-1 and J is TRBJ2-5; tentatively, D is TRBD1 (7 bases). The CDR3 sequence is 14 residues long. Trimming cost V 4 bases and J 4 bases, with 12 bases left between them. Germline CDR1 and CDR2: KGHDR and SFDVKD. The CDR3 nucleotides are TGTGCCACCAGTGAAGGGACAGCGGGAGAGACCCAGTACTTC. Residues: CATSEGTAGETQYF.

V and J are TRBV20-1 and TRBJ1-1; D might be TRBD1 (5 bases). The V gene's germline CDR1 is DFQATT and CDR2 SNEGSKA (reference sequence). Trimming took off 0 bases at V and 0 bases at J, with 23 bases between the two ends. There are 19 residues in the CDR3. The CDR3 sequence is CSARDLMGMGEPVNTEAFF. The CDR3 DNA reads as TGCAGTGCTAGAGATCTCATGGGAATGGGGGAGCCAGTGAACACTGAAGCTTTCTTT.

Relative to its sample, this clonotype is medium-sized. The genes are TRBV18 and TRBJ2-1; D gene unclear. Germline V CDR1 and CDR2: KGHSH, LQKENI. The CDR3 totals 14 residues. V shed 3 bases and J shed 0 bases, with 6 bases lying between them. CDR3 sequence reads: CASSPASSYNEQFF. The CDR3 bases are TGTGCCAGCTCACCGGCGAGCTCCTACAATGAGCAGTTCTTC.

This clonotype was found a few times. The chain joins TRBV29-1 to TRBJ1-1; D ambiguous. The germline V gene has CDR1 SQVTM and CDR2 ANQGSEA. Trimming removed 4 bases from V and 0 bases from J, with 12 bases in between. The CDR3 runs to 14 residues. Here the CDR3 DNA reads TGCAGCGTTGGTAGGTCGGATATGAACACTGAAGCTTTCTTT. Amino acid sequence: CSVGRSDMNTEAFF. Looking up the rest from reference TRBV29-1 and TRBJ1-1 gives the full variable domain: SAVISQKPSRDICQRGTSLTIQCQVDSQVTMMFWYRQQPGQSLTLIATANQGSEATYESGFVIDKFPISRPNLTFSTLTVSNMSPEDSSIYLCSVGRSDMNTEAFFGQGTRLTVV.

The chain links TRBV24-1 to TRBJ2-2, with D possibly TRBD1 on 7 matching bases. This CDR3 is built from 16 residues. The germline V and J ends were trimmed by 4 bases and 4 bases, with 15 bases remaining between them. CDR1 is KGHDR, CDR2 SFDVKD, per germline. CDR3 region: CATSERQGGSTGELFF. The DNA for the CDR3 is TGTGCCACCAGTGAACGACAGGGAGGTAGCACCGGGGAGCTGTTTTTT.

V gene TRBV20-1 combines with J gene TRBJ1-5; the match to TRBD1 covers 7 bases. Germline V gene data show CDR1 as DFQATT and CDR2 as SNEGSKA (reference sequence). The ends lost 2 bases at V and 4 bases at J; junction bases unmatched: 8. This CDR3 spans 15 amino acids. The CDR3 nucleotides are TGCAGTGCTAGAAGACCGACAGGGATGAATCAGCCCCAGCATTTT. This encodes CSARRPTGMNQPQHF.

This clonotype turned up a few times. The rearrangement joins TRBV7-3 to TRBJ2-5; tentative D call: TRBD2 (5 bases). Germline V gene lookup returns CDR1 SGHTA and CDR2 FQGTGA. The V gene lost 4 bases and the J gene lost 7 bases, with 13 bases spanning the gap. The CDR3 contains 13 residues. The CDR3 loop is CASSSMSRGTQYF. In DNA form, the CDR3 reads TGTGCCAGCAGCTCAATGTCCCGGGGGACCCAGTACTTC.

To note about this clonotype: Without the conserved terminal phenylalanine or tryptophan, this CDR3 likely stems from a read error. DNA of the CDR3: TGCAGTGCCATCTCAGCGGGAGGACCCTGCAATGAGCAGTTCCTC. Its protein is CSAISAGGPCNEQFL. This chain uses TRBV20-1 with TRBJ2-1; TRBD2 matches 9 bases. CDR1 is DFQATT, CDR2 SNEGSKA, per germline (reference sequence). The CDR3 loop spans 15 amino acids. V gave up 6 bases and J gave up 6 bases; unmatched junction bases: 12.

The V call is TRBV20-1, the J call TRBJ2-3; TRBD2 matches 9 bases. Per germline, CDR1 DFQATT and CDR2 SNEGSKA (reference sequence). The CDR3 is 18 residues long. The trim removed 3 bases at V and 7 bases at J, leaving 20 bases unmatched. As DNA, the CDR3 is TGCAGTGCTAGCCCCTCTGGGGAACTAGCGGGCCCTCTCTATACGCAGTATTTT. Encoded protein: CSASPSGELAGPLYTQYF.

Many counts were recorded for this clonotype. Because it lacks the conserved phenylalanine or tryptophan at the end, this CDR3 is likely a read error. No DNA is shown, since the ends of the CDR3 on it are uncertain; the CDR3 is the one TCRdb lists. The genes are TRBV20-1 and TRBJ2-5. The germline V gene encodes CDR1 DFQATT and CDR2 SNEGSKA (reference sequence). The CDR3 comprises 10 residues, both ends counted. CDR3 region: CSARDLMGMG.

This clonotype is medium-sized (0.01 to 0.1%) in the sample. The chain has TRBV29-1 and TRBJ1-1, with no clear D. CDR3 length equals 14 residues. Germline-derived CDR1 and CDR2 are SQVTM and ANQGSEA. V lost 2 bases and J lost 1, with 11 bases in between. CDR3 coding DNA: TGCAGCGTTGAATCGACAAGCTCGAACACTGAAGCTTTCTTT. As protein: CSVESTSSNTEAFF.

For this clonotype: Lacking the conserved final phenylalanine or tryptophan, this CDR3 likely reflects a read error. This chain uses TRBV20-1 with TRBJ1-6, with 7 positions matching TRBD1. The CDR3 extends over 14 amino acids. Germline CDR1 and CDR2: DFQATT and SNEGSKA (reference sequence). CDR3: CCARRDSNNSLLHL. The CDR3 nucleotides read TGCTGTGCTAGGAGGGACAGTAATAATTCACTCCTCCACCTT.

As for this clonotype: This is likely a read error, given that the CDR3 carries no conserved phenylalanine or tryptophan at its end. The limits of the CDR3 on the DNA are not certain, so only TCRdb's listed CDR3 is given. The J gene is TRBJ2-7, the V gene TRBV27; the table's D call, TRBD2, has no DNA check behind it. The CDR3 has 8 amino acids, counting both end residues. Looked up from germline, CDR1 is MNHEY and CDR2 is SMNVEV (reference sequence). The CDR3 region is CASQALAG.